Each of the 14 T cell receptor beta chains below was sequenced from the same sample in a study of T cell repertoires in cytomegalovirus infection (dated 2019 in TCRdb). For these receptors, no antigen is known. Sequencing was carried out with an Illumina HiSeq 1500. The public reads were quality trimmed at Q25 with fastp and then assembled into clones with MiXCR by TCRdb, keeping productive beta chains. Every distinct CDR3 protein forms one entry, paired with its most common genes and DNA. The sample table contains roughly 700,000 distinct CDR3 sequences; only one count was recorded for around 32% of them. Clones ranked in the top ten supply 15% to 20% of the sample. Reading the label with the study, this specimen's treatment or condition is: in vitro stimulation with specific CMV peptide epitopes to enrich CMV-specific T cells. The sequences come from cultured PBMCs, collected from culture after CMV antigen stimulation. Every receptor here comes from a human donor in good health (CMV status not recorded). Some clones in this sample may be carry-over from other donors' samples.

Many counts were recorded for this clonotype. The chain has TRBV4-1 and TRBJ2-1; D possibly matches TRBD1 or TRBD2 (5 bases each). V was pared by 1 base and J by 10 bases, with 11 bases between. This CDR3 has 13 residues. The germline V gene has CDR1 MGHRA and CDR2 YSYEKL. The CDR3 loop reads CASSQARGPEQFF. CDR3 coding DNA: TGCGCCAGCAGCCAAGCACGGGGCCCCGAGCAGTTCTTC.

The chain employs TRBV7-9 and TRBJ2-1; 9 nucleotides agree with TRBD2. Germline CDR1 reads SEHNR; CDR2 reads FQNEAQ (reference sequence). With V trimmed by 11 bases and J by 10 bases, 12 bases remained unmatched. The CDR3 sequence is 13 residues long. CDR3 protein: CAVPSGNVGEQFF. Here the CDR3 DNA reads TGTGCCGTTCCTAGCGGGAATGTGGGGGAGCAGTTCTTC.

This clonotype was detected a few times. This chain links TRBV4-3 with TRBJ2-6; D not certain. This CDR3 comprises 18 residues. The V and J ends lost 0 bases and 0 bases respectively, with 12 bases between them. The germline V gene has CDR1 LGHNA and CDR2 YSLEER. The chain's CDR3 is CASSQDLTAFSGANVLTF. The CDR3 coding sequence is TGCGCCAGCAGCCAAGATCTCACAGCTTTCTCTGGGGCCAACGTCCTGACTTTC.

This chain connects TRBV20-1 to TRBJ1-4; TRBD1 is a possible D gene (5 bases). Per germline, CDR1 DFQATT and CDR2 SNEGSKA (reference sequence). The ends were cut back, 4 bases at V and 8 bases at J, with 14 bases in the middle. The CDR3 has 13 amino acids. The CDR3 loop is CSATQGPYEKLFF. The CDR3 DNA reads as TGCAGTGCTACTCAGGGTCCCTACGAAAAACTGTTTTTT.

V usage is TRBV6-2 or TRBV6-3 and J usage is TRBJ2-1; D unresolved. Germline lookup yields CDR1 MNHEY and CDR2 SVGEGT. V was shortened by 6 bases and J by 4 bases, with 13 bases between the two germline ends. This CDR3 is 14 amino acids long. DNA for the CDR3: TGTGCCAGCAGGGACCCTCCCTCATACAATGAGCAGTTCTTC. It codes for CASRDPPSYNEQFF.

CDR3 region: CASSYFDEQFF. Here the CDR3 DNA reads TGTGCCAGCAGTTACTTTGATGAGCAGTTCTTC. V and J are TRBV6-2 or TRBV6-3 and TRBJ2-1; D is uncertain. The V end was cut by 1 base, the J end by 8 bases, with 3 bases between. Per germline, CDR1 MNHEY and CDR2 SVGEGT. CDR3 length: 11 residues.

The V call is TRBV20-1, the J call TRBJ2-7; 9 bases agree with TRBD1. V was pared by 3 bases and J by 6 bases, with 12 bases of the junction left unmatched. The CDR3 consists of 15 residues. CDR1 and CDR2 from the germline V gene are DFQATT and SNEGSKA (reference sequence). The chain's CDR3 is CSARGPGQGEVEQYF. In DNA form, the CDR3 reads TGCAGTGCTAGGGGACCGGGACAGGGAGAAGTCGAGCAGTACTTC.

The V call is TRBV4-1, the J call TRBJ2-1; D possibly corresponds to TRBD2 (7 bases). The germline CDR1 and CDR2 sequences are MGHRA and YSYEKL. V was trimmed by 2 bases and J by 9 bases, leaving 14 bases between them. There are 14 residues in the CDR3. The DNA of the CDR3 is TGCGCCAGCAGCCAACCCGGGGGGCGGGTTGAGCAGTTCTTC. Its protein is CASSQPGGRVEQFF.

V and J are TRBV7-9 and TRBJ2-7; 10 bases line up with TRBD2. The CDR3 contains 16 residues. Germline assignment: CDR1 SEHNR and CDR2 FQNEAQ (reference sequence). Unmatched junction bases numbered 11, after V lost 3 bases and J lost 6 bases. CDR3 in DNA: TGTGCCAGCAGCTTTGGATGGCTAGCGGGAGACGGCGAGCAGTACTTC. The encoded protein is CASSFGWLAGDGEQYF.

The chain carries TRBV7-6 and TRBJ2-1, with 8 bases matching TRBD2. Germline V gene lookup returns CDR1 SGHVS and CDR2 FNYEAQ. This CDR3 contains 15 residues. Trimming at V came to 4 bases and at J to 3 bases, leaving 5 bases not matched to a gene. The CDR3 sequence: CASSSSGRDYNEQFF. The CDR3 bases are TGTGCCAGCAGCTCGAGCGGGAGAGACTACAATGAGCAGTTCTTC.

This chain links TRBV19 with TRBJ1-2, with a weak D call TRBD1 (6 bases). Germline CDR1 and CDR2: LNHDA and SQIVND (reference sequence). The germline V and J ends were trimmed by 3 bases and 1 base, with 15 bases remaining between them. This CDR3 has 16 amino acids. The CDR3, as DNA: TGTGCCAGTAGTATTCGGAGGGGGGCACTTAACTATGGCTACACCTTC. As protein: CASSIRRGALNYGYTF.

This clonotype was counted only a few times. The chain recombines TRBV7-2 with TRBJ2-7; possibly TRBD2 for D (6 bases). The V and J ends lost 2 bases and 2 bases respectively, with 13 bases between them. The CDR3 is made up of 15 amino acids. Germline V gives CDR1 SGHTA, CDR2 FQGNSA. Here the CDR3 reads CASSLKLAAAYEQYF. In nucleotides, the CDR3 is TGTGCCAGCAGCTTAAAACTAGCCGCGGCCTACGAGCAGTACTTC.

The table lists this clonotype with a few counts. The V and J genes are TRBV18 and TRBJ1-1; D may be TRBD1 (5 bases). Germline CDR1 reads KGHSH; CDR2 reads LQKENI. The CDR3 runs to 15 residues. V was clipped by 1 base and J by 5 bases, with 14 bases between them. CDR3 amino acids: CASSPQGRVVTEAFF. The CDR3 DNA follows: TGTGCCAGCTCACCACAGGGGAGGGTAGTAACTGAAGCTTTCTTT.

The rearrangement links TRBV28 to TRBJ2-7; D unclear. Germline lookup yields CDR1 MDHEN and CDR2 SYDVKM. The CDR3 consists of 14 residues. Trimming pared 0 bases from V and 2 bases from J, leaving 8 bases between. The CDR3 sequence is CASSLWASTYEQYF. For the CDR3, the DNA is TGTGCCAGCAGTTTATGGGCCAGCACCTACGAGCAGTACTTC.